This T cell receptor (beta chain) was profiled in a study of glioma-infiltrating T cells after dendritic cell vaccination. Study background: Dendritic cells derived from monocytes and pulsed with autologous tumor lysate formed the vaccine. Findings and limits, study-wide: TCR clonality showed no direct relationship with survival. Longer survival after dendritic cell vaccination followed higher pretreatment TIL content.

About this clone: What it binds is not known.

Germline values: CDR1 SQVTM, CDR2 ANQGSEA. V was clipped by 7 bases and J by 5 bases; unmatched bases: 5. The CDR3 has 13 residues. The time point denotes: after dendritic cell vaccination, including at tumor progression/relapse. The PCR used 60 V beta and 13 J beta primers. Profiling relied on immunoSEQ multiplex PCR, and the TCRdb table lists in-frame clones only, not all of them. The repertoire holds around 90,000 clones, 75% to 90% seen once, with approximately 2% in the top ten. The V gene is TRBV29-1, the J gene TRBJ2-5, with 12 bases lining up with TRBD1. The sample in question was blood, obtained after dendritic cell vaccination. The clonotype comes from a human donor with glioblastoma. CDR3 in DNA: TGCAGCGCTGGGACAGGGGGCAGGGAGACCCAGTACTTC. This gives the protein CSAGTGGRETQYF.